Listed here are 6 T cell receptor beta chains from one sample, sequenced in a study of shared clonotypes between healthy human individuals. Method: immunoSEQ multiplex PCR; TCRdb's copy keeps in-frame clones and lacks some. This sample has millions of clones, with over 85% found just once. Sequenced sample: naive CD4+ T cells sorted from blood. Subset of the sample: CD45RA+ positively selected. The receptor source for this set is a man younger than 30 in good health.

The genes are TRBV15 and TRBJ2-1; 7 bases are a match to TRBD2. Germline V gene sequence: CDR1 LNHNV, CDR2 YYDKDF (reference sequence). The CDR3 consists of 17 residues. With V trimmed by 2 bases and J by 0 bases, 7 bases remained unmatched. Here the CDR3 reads CATSRSQAGNSYNEQFF. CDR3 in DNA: TGTGCCACCAGCAGATCCCAAGCGGGGAACTCCTACAATGAGCAGTTCTTC.

The CDR3 spells CASIEREGSYEQYF. The CDR3 nucleotides are TGTGCCAGCATTGAGCGGGAGGGCTCCTACGAGCAGTACTTC. This chain joins TRBV2 and TRBJ2-7, with 10 bases matching TRBD2. Per germline, CDR1 SNHLY and CDR2 FYNNEI. This CDR3 is 14 amino acids long. With V trimmed by 7 bases and J by 0 bases, 3 bases remained unmatched.

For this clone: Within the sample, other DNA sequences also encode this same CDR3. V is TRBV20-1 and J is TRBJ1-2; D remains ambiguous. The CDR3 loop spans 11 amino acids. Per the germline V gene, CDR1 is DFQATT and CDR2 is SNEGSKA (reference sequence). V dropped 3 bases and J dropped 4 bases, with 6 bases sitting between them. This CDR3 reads CSARAGYGYTF. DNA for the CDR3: TGCAGTGCTAGGGCAGGCTATGGCTACACCTTC.

The CDR3 loop reads CASSLSRGGLQETQYF. In DNA form, the CDR3 reads TGTGCCAGCAGTTTATCTCGCGGGGGGCTCCAAGAGACCCAGTACTTC. The chain carries TRBV27 and TRBJ2-5; 8 bases fit TRBD2. V shed 0 bases and J 1 base; nucleotides not matched to a gene: 4. This CDR3 contains 16 residues. CDR1 is MNHEY, CDR2 SMNVEV, per germline (reference sequence).

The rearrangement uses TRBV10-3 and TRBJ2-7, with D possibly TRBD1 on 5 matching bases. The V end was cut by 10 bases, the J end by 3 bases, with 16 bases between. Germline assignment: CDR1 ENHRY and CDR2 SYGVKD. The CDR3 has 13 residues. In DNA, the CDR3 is TGTGCCACGACTCCAAAAGGGGACTACGAGCAGTACTTC. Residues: CATTPKGDYEQYF.

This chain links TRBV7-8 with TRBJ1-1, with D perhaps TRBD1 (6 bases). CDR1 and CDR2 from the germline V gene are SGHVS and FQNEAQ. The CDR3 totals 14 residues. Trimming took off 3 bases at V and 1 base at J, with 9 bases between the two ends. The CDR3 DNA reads TGTGCCAGCAGCTTTGGACAGAGGAACACTGAAGCTTTCTTT. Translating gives CASSFGQRNTEAFF.